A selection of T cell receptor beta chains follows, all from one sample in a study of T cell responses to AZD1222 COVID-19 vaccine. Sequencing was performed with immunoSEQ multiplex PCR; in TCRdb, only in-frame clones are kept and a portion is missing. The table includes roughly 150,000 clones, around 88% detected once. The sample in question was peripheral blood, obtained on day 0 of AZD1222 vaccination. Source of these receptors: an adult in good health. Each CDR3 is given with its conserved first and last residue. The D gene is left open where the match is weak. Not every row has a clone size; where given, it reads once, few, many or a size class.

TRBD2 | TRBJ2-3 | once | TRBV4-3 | TGCGCCAGCAGCCAAGATACTAGCGGGCCAGATACGCAGTATTTT | CASSQDTSGPDTQYF
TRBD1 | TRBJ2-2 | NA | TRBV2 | TGTGCCAGCCACATATCTGGGACAGGGGTAGGGGAGCTGTTTTTT | CASHISGTGVGELFF
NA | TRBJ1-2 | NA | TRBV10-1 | TGCGCCAGAACACAGGGCTTTTTTACCTTC | CARTQGFFTF
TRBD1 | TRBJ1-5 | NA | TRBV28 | TGTGCCAGCAGTTTAATCGTGGGACAGCTGGTTCAGCCCCAGCATTTT | CASSLIVGQLVQPQHF
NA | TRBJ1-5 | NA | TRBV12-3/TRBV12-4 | TGTGCCAGCAGTTTGACTAATCAGCCCCAGCATTTT | CASSLTNQPQHF
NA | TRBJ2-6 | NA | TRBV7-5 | TGTGCCAGAAGCTTAGTGGCCGGATGCATGGTTGGGGCCAACGTCCTGACTTTC | CARSLVAGCMVGANVLTF
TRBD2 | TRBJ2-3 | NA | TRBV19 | TGTGCCAGTACCTTGGGACTAGCGGGTTCGGATACGCAGTATTTT | CASTLGLAGSDTQYF
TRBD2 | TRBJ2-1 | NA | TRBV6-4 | TGTGCCAGCCTACTAGCGGGAGGCAATGAGCAGTTCTTC | CASLLAGGNEQFF
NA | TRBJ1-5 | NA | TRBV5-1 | TGCGCCAGCAGCTTGGTCCGGGAGGCTCAGCCCCAGCATTTT | CASSLVREAQPQHF
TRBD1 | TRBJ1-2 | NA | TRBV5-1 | TGCGCCAGCAGTAACAGGGGATATGACTATGGCTACACCTTC | CASSNRGYDYGYTF
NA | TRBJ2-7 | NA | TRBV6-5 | TGTGCCAGCTTCGGGGAGGCACTCGAGCAGTACTTC | CASFGEALEQYF